The next 25 T cell receptor beta chains were all read from a single sample in a study of T cell responses to AZD1222 COVID-19 vaccine. Measured with immunoSEQ multiplex PCR; TCRdb has only the in-frame clones, and not every one. The sample yields 100,000 to 150,000 clones, around 87% seen once. The sequencing used peripheral blood, collected on day 0 of AZD1222 vaccination. All receptors derive from an adult in good health.

This chain links TRBV5-6 with TRBJ1-3; D not resolved. V lost 7 bases and J lost 0, with 5 bases in between. CDR3 size: 12 residues. Germline assignment: CDR1 SGHDT and CDR2 YYEEEE. CDR3 coding DNA: TGTGCCAGCGCCCACTCTGGAAACACCATATATTTT. Its translation is CASAHSGNTIYF.

V gene TRBV28 combines with J gene TRBJ1-2; no clear D gene. Germline assignment: CDR1 MDHEN and CDR2 SYDVKM. The CDR3 has 14 residues. V was pared by 3 bases and J by 1 base, with 9 bases between. This chain's CDR3 is CASSFGSFNYGYTF. CDR3 in DNA: TGTGCCAGCAGTTTCGGGTCTTTTAACTATGGCTACACCTTC.

V gene TRBV2 combines with J gene TRBJ1-4; no firm D call. Germline V gene data show CDR1 as SNHLY and CDR2 as FYNNEI. The CDR3 totals 17 residues. V lost 0 bases and J 0 bases, leaving 11 bases between the germline ends. The CDR3 protein is CASSEALMGSTNEKLFF. The CDR3 DNA reads TGTGCCAGCAGTGAAGCGCTTATGGGGTCAACTAATGAAAAACTGTTTTTT.

The chain carries TRBV7-2 and TRBJ2-7; 8 bases fit TRBD2. The V and J ends lost 3 bases and 2 bases, in that order; junction bases with no gene match: 6. The germline V gene has CDR1 SGHTA and CDR2 FQGNSA. The CDR3 sequence is 15 residues long. The CDR3 DNA reads as TGTGCCAGCAGCTTTAGCGGGACTCCCCCCTACGAGCAGTACTTC. Protein: CASSFSGTPPYEQYF.

Only a few counts were recorded for this clone. This chain connects TRBV9 to TRBJ2-1, with 7 bases identical to TRBD1. The CDR3 spans 15 residues. CDR1 is SGDLS, CDR2 YYNGEE, per germline. Losses at the gene ends were 0 bases for V and 7 bases for J; bases not matched to a gene: 7. CDR3 in amino acids: CASSVVGQEWNEQFF. In DNA, the CDR3 is TGTGCCAGCAGCGTAGTAGGACAGGAATGGAATGAGCAGTTCTTC.

The rearrangement uses TRBV28 and TRBJ2-3; D is perhaps TRBD1 or TRBD2 (5 bases each). V was trimmed by 7 bases and J by 5 bases, leaving 19 bases between them. Per the germline V gene, CDR1 is MDHEN and CDR2 is SYDVKM. There are 15 residues in the CDR3. The CDR3 loop reads CASTLFPGREDTQYF. In nucleotides, the CDR3 is TGTGCCAGCACCCTTTTCCCAGGGAGAGAAGATACGCAGTATTTT.

The chain carries TRBV29-1 and TRBJ2-2, with D perhaps matching TRBD2 (5 bases). The CDR3 loop spans 14 amino acids. V was trimmed by 5 bases and J by 4 bases, leaving 14 bases between them. Per the germline V gene, CDR1 is SQVTM and CDR2 is ANQGSEA. CDR3 nucleotide sequence: TGCAGCGTTCGGCTAGCCCTGGGCACCGGGGAGCTGTTTTTT. This translates into CSVRLALGTGELFF.

The chain is built from TRBV6-1 and TRBJ2-7; no reliable D call. Germline V lookup: CDR1 MNHNS, CDR2 SASEGT. Trimming took 0 bases from V and 3 from J, leaving 0 bases between them. This CDR3 has 11 residues. As DNA, the CDR3 is TGTGCCAGCAGTGAAGCCTACGAGCAGTACTTC. Translation: CASSEAYEQYF.

This clone occurred once. The chain is built from TRBV7-9 and TRBJ2-2; D ambiguous. The V gene lost 3 bases and the J gene lost 1 base, with 9 bases spanning the gap. Germline loops: CDR1 SEHNR, CDR2 FQNEAQ (reference sequence). The CDR3 is made up of 15 amino acids. CDR3 loop: CASSLPLVNTGELFF. DNA of the CDR3: TGTGCCAGCAGCTTGCCCCTAGTGAACACCGGGGAGCTGTTTTTT.

The chain has TRBV3-1 (or the pseudogene TRBV3-2) and TRBJ1-1; 7 bases line up with TRBD1. Germline V gene data show CDR1 as LGHDT and CDR2 as YNNKEL (reference sequence). The V gene end was trimmed by 5 bases and the J gene end by 0 bases; junction bases not matched to a gene: 6. The length of the CDR3 is 15 residues. CDR3 amino acids: CASSGHDRVNTEAFF. The CDR3, as DNA: TGTGCCAGCAGCGGTCACGACAGGGTGAACACTGAAGCTTTCTTT.

This clone was counted a single time. The chain has TRBV5-1 and TRBJ2-5, with a weak D call TRBD2 (7 bases). V lost 0 bases to trimming and J lost 5 bases, with 17 bases between them. The CDR3 covers 16 residues. Germline V gene sequence: CDR1 SGHRS, CDR2 YFSETQ. This CDR3 reads CASSLVGGTSTETQYF. In DNA form, the CDR3 reads TGCGCCAGCAGCTTGGTGGGGGGGACAAGCACGGAGACCCAGTACTTC.

The chain couples TRBV4-1 to TRBJ1-1; D is perhaps TRBD1 (5 bases). The V gene lost 2 bases and the J gene lost 3 bases, with 16 bases spanning the gap. The CDR3 loop spans 16 amino acids. Germline loops: CDR1 MGHRA, CDR2 YSYEKL. CDR3 protein: CASSQHPGRLDTEAFF. DNA for the CDR3: TGCGCCAGCAGCCAACACCCGGGACGCCTGGACACTGAAGCTTTCTTT.

A few counts support this clone. This chain connects TRBV7-2 to TRBJ2-7; TRBD1 matches at 7 bases. Germline V gene lookup returns CDR1 SGHTA and CDR2 FQGNSA. After removal of 1 base from V and 5 bases from J, the junction contained 20 bases not matched to a gene. The CDR3 consists of 19 residues. CDR3 bases: TGTGCCAGCAGCTTAGGGGAGTGGTCCACAGGGGTCGATCGGCACGAGCAGTACTTC. It yields the protein CASSLGEWSTGVDRHEQYF.

This clone was counted many times. The CDR3 protein is CASSLAMGGMGEQYF. The CDR3 DNA is TGTGCCAGCAGCTTAGCGATGGGGGGCATGGGCGAGCAGTACTTC. This sequence joins TRBV7-8 and TRBJ2-7, with D possibly called TRBD1 or TRBD2 (6 bases each). This CDR3 region has 15 residues. Germline CDR1 SGHVS, CDR2 FQNEAQ. The ends were cut back, 0 bases at V and 6 bases at J, with 15 bases in the middle.

The CDR3 nucleotides read TGCGCCAGCAGCACCGGGACAGCTAGCCTCTACGAGCAGTACTTC. It translates to CASSTGTASLYEQYF. This chain links TRBV5-1 with TRBJ2-7, with 7 bases identical to TRBD1. V was clipped by 4 bases and J by 3 bases; unmatched bases: 10. CDR3 size: 15 residues. Germline V gene data show CDR1 as SGHRS and CDR2 as YFSETQ.

The rearrangement links TRBV9 to TRBJ2-2; a possible D gene is TRBD1 (6 bases). Trimming took off 6 bases at V and 3 bases at J, with 12 bases between the two ends. The V gene's germline CDR1 is SGDLS and CDR2 YYNGEE. The CDR3 covers 14 residues. CDR3 in DNA: TGTGCCAGCATGGCCGGACAGTACACCGGGGAGCTGTTTTTT. Residues: CASMAGQYTGELFF. Full variable domain (rest looked up from reference TRBV9 and TRBJ2-2): DSGVTQTPKHLITATGQRVTLRCSPRSGDLSVYWYQQSLDQGLQFLIQYYNGEERAKGNILERFSAQQFPDLHSELNLSSLELGDSALYFCASMAGQYTGELFFGEGSRLTVL.

V and J are TRBV19 and TRBJ2-7; no clear D. CDR1 and CDR2 (germline): LNHDA, SQIVND (reference sequence). The V end was cut by 3 bases, the J end by 3 bases, with 18 bases between. The CDR3 loop spans 16 amino acids. CDR3 DNA sequence: TGTGCCAGTAGTATGGGCCCTAGGAGCTTCTACTACGAGCAGTACTTC. This encodes CASSMGPRSFYYEQYF.

The V call is TRBV7-2, the J call TRBJ1-4; a weak D match, TRBD1 (6 bases). This CDR3 region has 13 residues. Deletions cut 5 bases from V and 7 bases from J, with 11 bases between. Germline loops: CDR1 SGHTA, CDR2 FQGNSA. CDR3: CASSRGGAEKLFF. The CDR3 DNA reads as TGTGCCAGCAGCCGAGGGGGGGCTGAAAAACTGTTTTTT.

The chain links TRBV5-6 to TRBJ1-3, with D uncertain. Germline V CDR1 and CDR2: SGHDT, YYEEEE. V lost 3 bases and J 0 bases, leaving 10 bases between the germline ends. CDR3 size: 15 residues. The CDR3 protein is CASSYTANSGNTIYF. The CDR3 DNA reads TGTGCCAGCAGCTATACAGCGAACTCTGGAAACACCATATATTTT.

This clone has just one count. The CDR3 here is CASSYAGPQETQYF. The CDR3 DNA reads TGTGCCAGCAGTTACGCAGGGCCGCAAGAGACCCAGTACTTC. This rearrangement joins TRBV6-2 or TRBV6-3 to TRBJ2-5, with D possibly being TRBD1 (5 bases). The V gene lost 2 bases and the J gene lost 2 bases, with 9 bases spanning the gap. The V gene's germline CDR1 is MNHEY and CDR2 SVGEGT. The CDR3 is 14 residues long.

This chain links TRBV28 with TRBJ2-5; D uncertain. Germline CDR1 reads MDHEN; CDR2 reads SYDVKM. The CDR3 is 11 amino acids. Deletions cut 11 bases from V and 5 bases from J, with 12 bases between. The CDR3 DNA sequence: TGTGCCTCCACAGTCGGGGAGACCCAGTACTTC. Encoded protein: CASTVGETQYF.

This rearrangement joins TRBV5-6 to TRBJ1-2, with D tentatively TRBD1 (5 bases). Trimming removed 4 bases from V and 3 bases from J, with 19 bases in between. The CDR3 runs to 16 residues. Germline V gives CDR1 SGHDT, CDR2 YYEEEE. The CDR3 reads CASSPGVAGVDYGYTF. The CDR3 DNA reads as TGTGCCAGCAGCCCGGGGGTTGCCGGGGTGGACTATGGCTACACCTTC. Full variable domain (rest looked up from reference TRBV5-6 and TRBJ1-2): DAGVTQSPTHLIKTRGQQVTLRCSPKSGHDTVSWYQQALGQGPQFIFQYYEEEERQRGNFPDRFSGHQFPNYSSELNVNALLLGDSALYLCASSPGVAGVDYGYTFGSGTRLTVV.

J is TRBJ1-6 and V is TRBV19, with 8 bases aligning to TRBD1. The germline V gene encodes CDR1 LNHDA and CDR2 SQIVND (reference sequence). V shed 5 bases, J shed 9 bases, and the junction held 15 bases outside the gene matches. The CDR3 contains 17 residues. This CDR3 reads CASSERHRGSERSPLHF. Here the CDR3 DNA reads TGTGCCAGTAGTGAGCGGCACAGGGGGTCGGAGCGTTCACCCCTCCACTTT.

This chain links TRBV11-2 with TRBJ2-7; D unclear. The CDR3 is 14 residues long. CDR1 SGHAT and CDR2 FQNNGV come from the germline V gene. Trimming pared 2 bases from V and 3 bases from J, leaving 11 bases between. CDR3 nucleotide sequence: TGTGCCAGCAGCTTAATACAGAGAAACTACGAGCAGTACTTC. Protein sequence: CASSLIQRNYEQYF.

As DNA, the CDR3 is TGTGCCAGCAGTTACTCGGCTAGCGGACGGGAGCAGTTCTTC. Protein product: CASSYSASGREQFF. The genes are TRBV6-5 and TRBJ2-1; 7 bases agree with TRBD2. The V segment lost 0 bases and the J segment 10 bases; nucleotides outside the gene matches: 6. CDR1 and CDR2 (germline): MNHEY, SVGAGI. The CDR3 spans 14 residues.